These 20 T cell receptor beta chains originate from one sample sequenced in a study of OX40 agonist ivuxolimab in advanced cancers. Generated by immunoSEQ multiplex PCR, the TCRdb table keeps only in-frame clones and is missing some. The data contain 37,000 or so clones, roughly nine tenths of them singletons. Sequencing used CD4+ or CD8+ T cells sorted from blood, obtained in a trial of the OX40 agonist ivuxolimab. The receptors shown here come from an adult with an advanced solid tumor such as melanoma, head and neck, liver or kidney cancer.

The CDR3 sequence: CASSQERVGTNYGYTF. The CDR3 nucleotides are TGCGCCAGCAGCCAGGAACGAGTGGGCACTAACTATGGCTACACCTTC. J is TRBJ1-2 and V is TRBV4-1; D call uncertain. The CDR3 loop spans 16 amino acids. Between the trimmed V and J ends, which lost 3 bases and 0 bases, there was a span of 14 bases. Germline loops: CDR1 MGHRA, CDR2 YSYEKL.

The V call is TRBV27, the J call TRBJ1-1, with D uncertain. The V gene's germline CDR1 is MNHEY and CDR2 SMNVEV (reference sequence). The V and J ends lost 1 base and 0 bases respectively, with 3 bases between them. The CDR3 loop spans 13 amino acids. The CDR3 DNA reads as TGTGCCAGCAGTTTATATCTGAACACTGAAGCTTTCTTT. Its translation: CASSLYLNTEAFF.

The rearrangement links TRBV4-1 to TRBJ2-1; 8 bases fit TRBD2. J was trimmed by 4 bases and V by 0 bases; bases with no gene match: 8. CDR1 and CDR2 (germline): MGHRA, YSYEKL. The CDR3 has 17 amino acids. Here the CDR3 reads CASSQDPTSVIYNEQFF. The CDR3, as DNA: TGCGCCAGCAGCCAAGATCCGACTAGCGTAATATACAATGAGCAGTTCTTC.

CDR3 coding DNA: TGTGCCAGCAGCCCCGGGTCTCAGGCAGATACGCAGTATTTT. Encoded protein: CASSPGSQADTQYF. The gene calls are TRBV7-6 and TRBJ2-3; D is ambiguous. CDR3 length: 14 amino acids. CDR1 is SGHVS and CDR2 is FNYEAQ in the germline V gene. Trimming stripped 5 bases from V and 4 bases from J, with 13 bases between.

V gene TRBV7-9 combines with J gene TRBJ1-2; weak D call: TRBD1 (6 bases). V lost 10 bases and J lost 6, with 15 bases in between. The CDR3 length is 12 residues. Germline CDR1 reads SEHNR; CDR2 reads FQNEAQ (reference sequence). The CDR3 DNA follows: TGTGCCACTGAGGCAGGGGACAATGGCTACACCTTC. Its translation: CATEAGDNGYTF.

The chain uses TRBV7-2 and TRBJ1-1, with TRBD1 as a possible D gene (5 bases). The CDR3 consists of 16 residues. The ends were cut back, 0 bases at V and 0 bases at J, with 11 bases in the middle. Germline V gene lookup returns CDR1 SGHTA and CDR2 FQGNSA. The CDR3 DNA reads as TGTGCCAGCAGCTTAGCGAGGGAGGGGATGAACACTGAAGCTTTCTTT. Amino acid sequence: CASSLAREGMNTEAFF.

V usage is TRBV28 and J usage is TRBJ1-4; D ambiguous. Germline lookup yields CDR1 MDHEN and CDR2 SYDVKM. This CDR3 comprises 11 residues. Trimming took 11 bases from V and 11 from J, leaving 15 bases between them. Written as DNA, the CDR3 is TGTGCCCTCATGGCCGGAGGGAAACTGTTTTTT. It translates to CALMAGGKLFF.

The chain has TRBV7-2 and TRBJ2-3; 12 bases align to TRBD2. V lost 6 bases to trimming and J lost 7 bases; unmatched junction nucleotides: 5. This CDR3 has 14 amino acids. Per germline, CDR1 SGHTA and CDR2 FQGNSA. CDR3 in amino acids: CASSRLAGENTQYF. The CDR3, as DNA: TGTGCCAGCAGTCGACTAGCGGGGGAGAATACGCAGTATTTT.

V is TRBV30 and J is TRBJ1-2; the D gene is possibly TRBD1 (5 bases). V was clipped by 5 bases and J by 4 bases, with 11 bases between them. The length of the CDR3 is 12 residues. From germline, CDR1 is GTSNPN and CDR2 SVGIG (reference sequence). This chain's CDR3 is CAWADSGYGYTF. CDR3 DNA sequence: TGTGCCTGGGCCGACAGTGGCTATGGCTACACCTTC.

This chain uses TRBV4-1 with TRBJ2-1, with D possibly being TRBD2 (6 bases). In germline, CDR1 is MGHRA, CDR2 YSYEKL. The length of the CDR3 is 16 residues. Trimming took 4 bases from V and 7 from J, leaving 20 bases between them. The CDR3 DNA is TGCGCCAGCAGCCCCCCGGGACTCCGGATCGTTAATGAGCAGTTCTTC. This sequence encodes CASSPPGLRIVNEQFF.

The chain uses TRBV7-2 and TRBJ2-7, with 7 positions matching TRBD2. Looked up from germline, CDR1 is SGHTA and CDR2 is FQGNSA. V lost 4 bases to trimming and J lost 1 base; unmatched junction nucleotides: 13. The CDR3 is 17 residues long. Here the CDR3 DNA reads TGTGCCAGCAGCTCTTCCCTCCGGGACTACACTTCCTACGAGCAGTACTTC. It yields the protein CASSSSLRDYTSYEQYF.

The chain carries TRBV7-9 and TRBJ1-5; D unresolved. Germline V gives CDR1 SEHNR, CDR2 FQNEAQ (reference sequence). The CDR3 is made up of 13 amino acids. The V gene lost 5 bases and the J gene lost 0 bases, with 5 bases spanning the gap. The CDR3 reads CASSENSNQPQHF. CDR3 coding DNA: TGTGCCAGCAGCGAAAATAGCAATCAGCCCCAGCATTTT.

The J gene is TRBJ2-3, the V gene TRBV14; D assignment may be TRBD1 or TRBD2 (5 bases each). CDR1 and CDR2 (germline): SGHDN, FVKESK. V lost 4 bases, J lost 0 bases, and 14 bases lay in between. This CDR3 is 16 amino acids long. DNA of the CDR3: TGTGCCAGCAGCCCCCTGACGGGACGAAGCACAGATACGCAGTATTTT. As protein: CASSPLTGRSTDTQYF.

J is TRBJ1-1 and V is TRBV27, with 8 bases matching TRBD1. The CDR3 covers 17 residues. V trimming: 3 bases; J trimming: 4 bases; junction bases outside the gene matches: 13. Looked up from germline, CDR1 is MNHEY and CDR2 is SMNVEV (reference sequence). The CDR3 DNA sequence: TGTGCCAGCAGTTTTATCACTGCCAGGGGGCATGGCACTGAAGCTTTCTTT. Translation: CASSFITARGHGTEAFF.

CDR3 bases: TGTGCCTGGAGTGAGGGTATTGGGTACGAGCAGTACTTC. It codes for CAWSEGIGYEQYF. The J gene is TRBJ2-7, the V gene TRBV30; no clear D. The CDR3 is made up of 13 amino acids. Deletions cut 1 base from V and 4 bases from J, with 11 bases between. Germline V gives CDR1 GTSNPN, CDR2 SVGIG (reference sequence).

This chain joins TRBV27 and TRBJ1-5; 9 nucleotides align to TRBD1. Germline CDR1 and CDR2: MNHEY and SMNVEV (reference sequence). This CDR3 contains 15 residues. Unmatched junction bases numbered 4, after V lost 6 bases and J lost 1 base. The CDR3 DNA reads TGTGCCAGCAGAGACGGGACAGGGAGCAATCAGCCCCAGCATTTT. Translated: CASRDGTGSNQPQHF.

This chain joins TRBV5-1 and TRBJ2-6, with D perhaps matching TRBD1 or TRBD2 (5 bases each). The germline V and J ends were trimmed by 3 bases and 0 bases, with 16 bases remaining between them. CDR3 length: 18 residues. Germline lookup yields CDR1 SGHRS and CDR2 YFSETQ. CDR3 nucleotide sequence: TGCGCCAGCAGCTCGGAGCAGGGACGGCCCTCTGGGGCCAACGTCCTGACTTTC. Amino acids: CASSSEQGRPSGANVLTF.

The J gene is TRBJ1-1, the V gene TRBV6-5; possibly TRBD1 for D (5 bases). The V end was cut by 6 bases, the J end by 5 bases, with 13 bases between. The CDR3 has 13 residues. Germline V gene data show CDR1 as MNHEY and CDR2 as SVGAGI. CDR3 sequence: CASSHTGGTEAFF. DNA for the CDR3: TGTGCCAGCAGCCATACGGGGGGAACTGAAGCTTTCTTT.

The rearrangement uses TRBV18 and TRBJ1-1, with D uncertain. V lost 0 bases and J lost 0, with 2 bases in between. Germline lookup yields CDR1 KGHSH and CDR2 LQKENI. The CDR3 spans 13 residues. The CDR3 nucleotides are TGTGCCAGCTCACCACCGGTGAACACTGAAGCTTTCTTT. This translates into CASSPPVNTEAFF. Full variable domain (remainder filled in from reference TRBV18 and TRBJ1-1): NAGVMQNPRHLVRRRGQEARLRCSPMKGHSHVYWYRQLPEEGLKFMVYLQKENIIDESGMPKERFSAEFPKEGPSILRIQQVVRGDSAAYFCASSPPVNTEAFFGQGTRLTVV.

The genes are TRBV19 and TRBJ1-1; maybe TRBD1 (5 bases). Germline assignment: CDR1 LNHDA and CDR2 SQIVND (reference sequence). This CDR3 comprises 13 residues. V lost 3 bases and J lost 4, with 9 bases in between. This chain's CDR3 is CASSMRGSTEAFF. The CDR3 region has the DNA TGTGCCAGTAGTATGAGGGGTAGCACTGAAGCTTTCTTT.